Shown below are 17 T cell receptor beta chains from a single sample sequenced in a study of blood T cell repertoires in COVID-19. TCRdb's table, derived via immunoSEQ multiplex PCR, lists solely in-frame clones and lacks some. The table shows 60,000 to 75,000 clones, with more than 80% occurring only once. Input material: peripheral blood. The receptors were sampled from an elderly woman with active or convalescent COVID-19.

The chain is built from TRBV7-8 and TRBJ1-4, with D hard to call. Per germline, CDR1 SGHVS and CDR2 FQNEAQ. V dropped 4 bases and J dropped 0 bases, with 6 bases sitting between them. There are 14 residues in the CDR3. CDR3 region: CASSYRSTNEKLFF. The CDR3 nucleotides read TGTGCCAGCAGCTACAGATCAACTAATGAAAAACTGTTTTTT.

The gene calls are TRBV12-1 and TRBJ2-7; TRBD1 reflects the table's D call only, with no check against the DNA. TRBV12-1 is classified as a pseudogene. This CDR3 spans 15 amino acids. Here the CDR3 reads CASSSRDRASYEQYF. Here the CDR3 DNA reads TGTGCCAGCAGCAGCCGGGACAGGGCCTCCTACGAGCAGTACTTC.

CDR3: CASSLRTGINYGYTF. In DNA form, the CDR3 reads TGTGCCAGCAGCTTACGGACAGGGATTAACTATGGCTACACCTTC. V and J are TRBV3-1 (or the pseudogene TRBV3-2) and TRBJ1-2, with TRBD1 identical over 8 bases. V was pared by 5 bases and J by 1 base, with 6 bases of the junction left unmatched. Germline V CDR1 and CDR2: LGHDT, YNNKEL (reference sequence). This CDR3 spans 15 amino acids.

This sequence joins TRBV3-1 (or the pseudogene TRBV3-2) and TRBJ1-6, with 9 bases identical to TRBD1. The CDR3 covers 15 residues. From germline, CDR1 is LGHDT and CDR2 YNNKEL (reference sequence). V shed 1 base and J 7 bases; nucleotides not matched to a gene: 2. In DNA, the CDR3 is TGTGCCAGCAGCCAAGGGGACAGGGAGAATTCACCCCTCCACTTT. It codes for CASSQGDRENSPLHF.

The chain couples TRBV5-1 to TRBJ2-3, with D perhaps TRBD2 (5 bases). Deletions cut 1 base from V and 5 bases from J, with 8 bases between. CDR3 length: 13 amino acids. Germline CDR1 reads SGHRS; CDR2 reads YFSETQ. DNA for the CDR3: TGCGCCAGCAGCTTGCCCCGGGGAGATACGCAGTATTTT. This sequence encodes CASSLPRGDTQYF.

J is TRBJ1-2 and V is TRBV12-3 or TRBV12-4; D is unresolved. Trimming left V 5 bases short and J 3 bases short, with 4 bases between. CDR3 length: 11 amino acids. The CDR3 reads CASSEDYGYTF. The CDR3 region has the DNA TGTGCCAGCAGTGAGGACTATGGCTACACCTTC.

The CDR3 region is CASSQDMNTEAFF. The CDR3 DNA is TGCGCCAGCAGCCAAGATATGAACACTGAAGCTTTCTTT. This sequence joins TRBV4-3 and TRBJ1-1; D ambiguous. Germline V gives CDR1 LGHNA, CDR2 YSLEER. The CDR3 has 13 residues. V was clipped by 0 bases and J by 0 bases, with 2 bases between them.

This clone was recorded a few times. The chain links TRBV7-2 to TRBJ2-1; 7 positions match TRBD1. The CDR3 loop spans 15 amino acids. Germline CDR1 reads SGHTA; CDR2 reads FQGNSA. Trimming removed 3 bases from V and 9 bases from J; junction bases left unmatched: 11. The CDR3 loop is CASSFRQGHGGEQFF. The CDR3 DNA reads as TGTGCCAGCAGCTTTAGACAGGGCCACGGAGGTGAGCAGTTCTTC.

The chain joins TRBV16 to TRBJ1-1, with D perhaps TRBD1 (5 bases). CDR3 length: 13 residues. V shed 2 bases and J shed 3 bases, with 7 bases lying between them. Germline CDR1 reads KGHSY; CDR2 reads FQNENV. CDR3 coding DNA: TGTGCCAGCAGCCAAACAGGCGACACTGAAGCTTTCTTT. Residues: CASSQTGDTEAFF.

CDR3 DNA: TGTGCCAGCTCACCCTCGAGTGGTGAGCAGTTCTTC. It translates to CASSPSSGEQFF. The rearrangement joins TRBV18 to TRBJ2-1; D gene ambiguous. Germline CDR1 reads KGHSH; CDR2 reads LQKENI. The length of the CDR3 is 12 residues. V was shortened by 3 bases and J by 9 bases, with 9 bases between the two germline ends.

The chain couples TRBV18 to TRBJ1-3; TRBD1 is a possible D gene (6 bases). This CDR3 has 14 amino acids. The V end was cut by 5 bases, the J end by 1 base, with 9 bases between. Germline assignment: CDR1 KGHSH and CDR2 LQKENI. Here the CDR3 reads CASSTDRSGNTIYF. The CDR3 DNA is TGTGCCAGCTCAACCGACAGGTCTGGAAACACCATATATTTT.

The chain combines TRBV2 with TRBJ1-2, with D unclear. The CDR3 is made up of 12 amino acids. Per the germline V gene, CDR1 is SNHLY and CDR2 is FYNNEI. Trimming pared 2 bases from V and 4 bases from J, leaving 5 bases between. Here the CDR3 DNA reads TGTGCCAGCAGTGAATCAGGCTATGGCTACACCTTC. Translated: CASSESGYGYTF.

The rearrangement links TRBV19 to TRBJ2-6, with D possibly matching TRBD1 (5 bases). V lost 7 bases to trimming and J lost 0 bases, with 13 bases between them. Germline V gene lookup returns CDR1 LNHDA and CDR2 SQIVND (reference sequence). The CDR3 sequence is 16 residues long. The chain's CDR3 is CASTKGIYSGANVLTF. CDR3 DNA sequence: TGTGCCAGTACCAAGGGGATTTACTCTGGGGCCAACGTCCTGACTTTC.

The V gene is TRBV29-1, the J gene TRBJ1-1; possible D gene TRBD1, 6 bases. The germline V gene has CDR1 SQVTM and CDR2 ANQGSEA. The V end was cut by 4 bases, the J end by 3 bases, with 9 bases between. The CDR3 contains 12 residues. This CDR3 reads CSVVRGYTEAFF. The CDR3 DNA is TGCAGCGTTGTAAGGGGGTACACTGAAGCTTTCTTT.

The chain uses TRBV4-3 and TRBJ1-6; 8 bases fit TRBD1. V shed 2 bases, J shed 2 bases, and the junction held 14 bases outside the gene matches. The CDR3 spans 20 residues. The germline V gene has CDR1 LGHNA and CDR2 YSLEER. The CDR3 nucleotides read TGCGCCAGCAGCCAACGCTGGCCGGGACAGGAGGAGACCTATAATTCACCCCTCCACTTT. Its protein is CASSQRWPGQEETYNSPLHF.

Only one count was recorded for this clone. This rearrangement joins TRBV19 to TRBJ2-2, with 12 bases aligning to TRBD2. The CDR3 has 15 amino acids. The germline V gene encodes CDR1 LNHDA and CDR2 SQIVND (reference sequence). V gave up 1 base and J gave up 10 bases; unmatched junction bases: 4. CDR3 sequence reads: CASSIGLAGVVELFF. The CDR3, as DNA: TGTGCCAGTAGTATAGGACTAGCGGGGGTCGTGGAGCTGTTTTTT. Combining the CDR3 with reference TRBV19 and TRBJ2-2 gives the whole variable domain DGGITQSPKYLFRKEGQNVTLSCEQNLNHDAMYWYRQDPGQGLRLIYYSQIVNDFQKGDIAEGYSVSREKKESFPLTVTSAQKNPTAFYLCASSIGLAGVVELFFGEGSRLTVL.

A few counts support this clone. This rearrangement joins TRBV18 to TRBJ1-3; no firm D call. Germline CDR1 reads KGHSH; CDR2 reads LQKENI. V lost 0 bases and J lost 3, with 12 bases in between. The CDR3 runs to 16 residues. The CDR3 reads CASSPPFGENGNTIYF. The CDR3 region has the DNA TGTGCCAGCTCACCACCGTTCGGGGAAAATGGAAACACCATATATTTT.